A selection of T cell receptor beta chains follows, all from one sample in a study of blood T cells in healthy people across ages. TCRdb processed the 5' RACE reads anew with MiXCR; each CDR3 protein has one entry. The table includes fewer than 1.5 million distinct CDR3 sequences, approximately 42% detected once. What was sequenced was blood. The receptors were sampled from a woman aged 18-29 years in good health. Each CDR3 is given with its conserved first and last residue. The D gene is left open where the match is weak. Size is stated for part of the rows, as once, few or many counts, or as a class when the clone is expanded.

j_call clone_size v_call d_call cdr3_length cdr3_aa cdr3_nt
TRBJ2-2 once TRBV20-1 - 16 CSARPQGQENTGELFF TGCAGTGCTAGACCCCAGGGGCAAGAGAACACCGGGGAGCTGTTTTTT
TRBJ2-6 - TRBV15 - 20 CATSSEHPGRTFSGANVLTF TGTGCCACCAGCAGCGAACACCCGGGACGGACGTTCTCTGGGGCCAACGTCCTGACTTTC
TRBJ2-1 - TRBV5-1 - 16 CASSLEAILSIGEQFF TGCGCTAGCAGCTTGGAGGCAATCCTATCAATCGGTGAGCAGTTCTTC
TRBJ2-3 - TRBV12-3/TRBV12-4 TRBD2 16 CASSPRTSPTTDTQYF TGTGCCAGCAGCCCCCGGACTAGCCCGACCACAGATACGCAGTATTTT
TRBJ1-2 few TRBV6-1 TRBD1 14 CASSDPDRQGRYTF TGTGCCAGCAGTGATCCGGACCGACAGGGGCGCTACACCTTC
TRBJ2-7 few TRBV4-1 - 13 CASSQDRVGEQYF TGCGCCAGCAGCCAAGATCGGGTGGGAGAGCAGTACTTC
TRBJ2-5 - TRBV5-4 TRBD2 16 CASSTFSGSGQETQYF TGTGCCAGCAGCACCTTTAGCGGGAGTGGACAAGAGACCCAGTACTTC
TRBJ2-5 - TRBV9 TRBD1 15 CASSTSGTGSDEQYF TGTGCCAGCAGCACCTCCGGGACAGGGTCTGATGAGCAGTACTTC
TRBJ2-1 - TRBV7-9 TRBD2 14 CASSLAGGFNEQFF TGTGCCAGCAGCTTAGCGGGGGGGTTCAATGAGCAGTTCTTC
TRBJ1-1 few TRBV10-3 - 14 CAIRPVGENTEAFF TGTGCCATCCGCCCCGTAGGGGAGAACACTGAAGCTTTCTTT
TRBJ1-4 once TRBV27 - 13 CASSSWEEWKPFF TGTGCCAGCAGTTCGTGGGAGGAGTGGAAACCGTTTTTT
TRBJ2-3 - TRBV7-8 TRBD2 15 CASSGLAGGLDTQYF TGTGCCAGCAGCGGTCTAGCGGGGGGGCTGGATACGCAGTATTTT
TRBJ2-4 few TRBV20-1 - 17 CSASSGTKELAKNIQYF TGCAGTGCTAGCTCTGGGACAAAAGAGTTAGCCAAAAACATTCAGTACTTC
TRBJ2-1 - TRBV9 - 16 CASSVEPGPRGNEQFF TGTGCCAGCAGCGTCGAACCCGGTCCCAGGGGTAATGAGCAGTTCTTC
TRBJ2-7 - TRBV20-1 TRBD2 13 CSARAGGYNEQYF TGCAGTGCTCGCGCGGGGGGCTACAATGAGCAGTACTTC
TRBJ2-3 - TRBV5-1 TRBD1 15 CASHQAGGFTDTQYF TGTGCCAGTCACCAGGCAGGGGGATTCACAGATACGCAGTATTTT
TRBJ1-5 - TRBV19 - 12 CASSIRSQPQHF TGTGCCAGTAGTATTCGCAGTCAGCCCCAGCATTTT
TRBJ2-7 few TRBV3-1 - 18 CASSHYSGNIKNSYEQYF TGTGCCAGCAGCCATTATTCAGGGAATATAAAGAACTCCTACGAGCAGTACTTC
TRBJ2-1 - TRBV10-3 TRBD2 14 CAVAGSGGDNEQFF TGTGCCGTCGCCGGTAGCGGGGGGGACAATGAGCAGTTCTTC
TRBJ2-3 - TRBV7-9 TRBD2 16 CASSSQRELLSETQYF TGTGCCAGCAGCTCACAGCGGGAGCTTCTGTCGGAGACGCAGTATTTT
TRBJ2-7 many TRBV4-2 TRBD2 18 CASSQDTGLAGGYYEQYF TGTGCCAGCAGCCAAGATACGGGACTAGCGGGGGGCTACTACGAGCAGTACTTC
TRBJ1-4 few TRBV6-6 - 12 CASSPQDRELFF TGTGCCAGCAGTCCGCAGGACCGGGAACTGTTTTTT
TRBJ2-1 many TRBV7-2 - 13 CASSLNGYNEQFF TGTGCCAGCAGCTTAAACGGCTACAATGAGCAGTTCTTC
TRBJ2-5 few TRBV7-9 - 12 CASDKGGETQYF TGTGCCAGCGACAAGGGGGGAGAGACCCAGTACTTC
TRBJ2-7 few TRBV2 - 12 CAGRITEYEQYF TGTGCCGGCAGGATAACCGAATACGAGCAGTACTTC
TRBJ2-7 few TRBV20-1 - 13 CSARGRNFNEQYF TGCAGTGCTAGAGGACGGAACTTCAACGAGCAGTACTTC
TRBJ2-7 - TRBV20-1 TRBD2 15 CSARGTSGGVYEQYF TGCAGTGCTAGGGGAACTAGCGGGGGGGTCTACGAGCAGTACTTC